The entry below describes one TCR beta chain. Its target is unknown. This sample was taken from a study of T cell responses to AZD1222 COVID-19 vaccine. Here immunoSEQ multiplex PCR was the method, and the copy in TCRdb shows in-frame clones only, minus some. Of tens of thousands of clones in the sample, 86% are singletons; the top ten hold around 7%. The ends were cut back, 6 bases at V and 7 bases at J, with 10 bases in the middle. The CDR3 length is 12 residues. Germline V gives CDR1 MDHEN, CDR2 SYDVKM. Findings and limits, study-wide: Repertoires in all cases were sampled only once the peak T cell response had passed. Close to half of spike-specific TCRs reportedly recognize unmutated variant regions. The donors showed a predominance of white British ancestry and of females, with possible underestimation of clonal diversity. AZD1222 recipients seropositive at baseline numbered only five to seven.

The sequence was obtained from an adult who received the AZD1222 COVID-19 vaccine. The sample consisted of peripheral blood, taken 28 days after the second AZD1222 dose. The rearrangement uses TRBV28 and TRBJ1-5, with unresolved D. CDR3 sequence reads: CASRREGQPQHF. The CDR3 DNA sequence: TGTGCCAGCAGGAGGGAAGGCCAGCCCCAGCATTTT. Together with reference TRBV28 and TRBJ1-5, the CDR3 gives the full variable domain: DVKVTQSSRYLVKRTGEKVFLECVQDMDHENMFWYRQDPGLGLRLIYFSYDVKMKEKGDIPEGYSVSREKKERFSLILESASTNQTSMYLCASRREGQPQHFGDGTRLSIL.